This T cell receptor (beta chain) came from a study of CD8+ T cells in alopecia areata. Study-level information: Using the percentage of affected scalp area, treated patients' severity was scored.

Extraction of RNA preceded its reverse transcription into cDNA, which served as the sequencing template. Sequenced by immunoSEQ multiplex PCR; TCRdb stores in-frame clones only, minus some. The sample lists 200,000 to 250,000 clones, less than 50% occurring once. The treatment denotes: oral pan-JAK inhibitor, 5-10 mg twice daily. Patients with alopecia areata provided lesional scalp punch biopsies as well as peripheral blood. Findings and limits, study-wide: Many expanded lesional clones stayed in scalp and blood while on tofacitinib. Higher clonality than in normal scalp was seen in lesional scalp, especially alopecia totalis/universalis.

Points on this clone: What it recognizes is unknown.

The starting material was CD4+ T cells sorted from blood, obtained at approximately week 36, from a patient treated with tofacitinib. The TCR originated in a human donor with alopecia areata.

The CDR3 DNA sequence: TGTGCCTGGAGTGTAACTGAGCAGTTCTTC. This codes for CAWSVTEQFF. The chain uses TRBV30 and TRBJ2-1; D gene unclear. Germline CDR1 is GTSNPN and CDR2 is SVGIG (reference sequence). The V and J ends lost 0 bases and 9 bases respectively, with 3 bases between them. The CDR3 is made up of 10 amino acids.